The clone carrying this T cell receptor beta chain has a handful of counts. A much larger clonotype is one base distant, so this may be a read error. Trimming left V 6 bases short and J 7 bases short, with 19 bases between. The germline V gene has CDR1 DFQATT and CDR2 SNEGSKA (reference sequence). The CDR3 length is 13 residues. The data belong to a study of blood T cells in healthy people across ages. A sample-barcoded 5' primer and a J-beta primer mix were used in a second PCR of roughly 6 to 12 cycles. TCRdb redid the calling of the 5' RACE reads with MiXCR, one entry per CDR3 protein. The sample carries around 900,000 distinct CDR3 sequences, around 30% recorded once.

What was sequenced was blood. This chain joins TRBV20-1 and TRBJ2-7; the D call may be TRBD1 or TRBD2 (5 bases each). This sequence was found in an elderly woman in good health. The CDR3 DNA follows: TGCAGTGCGGTCCGGGACGGGTGGAATGAGCAGTACTTC. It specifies CSAVRDGWNEQYF.